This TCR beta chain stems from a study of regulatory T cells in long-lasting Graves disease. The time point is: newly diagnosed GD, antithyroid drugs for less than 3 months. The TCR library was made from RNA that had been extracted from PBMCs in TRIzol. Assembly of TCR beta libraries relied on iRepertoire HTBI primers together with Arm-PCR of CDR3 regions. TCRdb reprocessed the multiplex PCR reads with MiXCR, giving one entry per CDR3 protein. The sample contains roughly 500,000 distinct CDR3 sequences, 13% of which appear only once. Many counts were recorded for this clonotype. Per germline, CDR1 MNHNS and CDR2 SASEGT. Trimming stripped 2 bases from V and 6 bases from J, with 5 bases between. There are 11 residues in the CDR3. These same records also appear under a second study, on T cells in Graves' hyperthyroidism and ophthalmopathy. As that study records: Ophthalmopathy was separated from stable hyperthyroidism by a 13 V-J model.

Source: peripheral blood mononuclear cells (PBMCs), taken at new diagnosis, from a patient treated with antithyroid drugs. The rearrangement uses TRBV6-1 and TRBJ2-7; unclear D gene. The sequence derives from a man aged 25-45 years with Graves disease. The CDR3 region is CASSEYREQYF. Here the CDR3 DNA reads TGTGCCAGCAGTGAATATCGCGAGCAGTACTTC.